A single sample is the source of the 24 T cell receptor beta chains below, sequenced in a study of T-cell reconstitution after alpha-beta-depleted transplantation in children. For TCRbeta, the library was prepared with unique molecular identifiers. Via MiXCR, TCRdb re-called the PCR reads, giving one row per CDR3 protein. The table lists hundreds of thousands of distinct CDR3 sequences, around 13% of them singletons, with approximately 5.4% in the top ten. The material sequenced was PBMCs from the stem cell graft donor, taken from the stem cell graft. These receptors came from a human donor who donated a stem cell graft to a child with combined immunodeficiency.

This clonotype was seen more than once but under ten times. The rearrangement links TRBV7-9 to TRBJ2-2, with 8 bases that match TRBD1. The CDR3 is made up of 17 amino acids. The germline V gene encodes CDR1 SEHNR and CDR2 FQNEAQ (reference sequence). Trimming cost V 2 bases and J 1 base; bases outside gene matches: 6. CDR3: CASSLPGQALNTGELFF. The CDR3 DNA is TGTGCCAGCAGCTTACCGGGACAGGCCCTGAACACCGGGGAGCTGTTTTTT. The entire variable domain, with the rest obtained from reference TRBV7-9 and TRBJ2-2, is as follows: DTGVSQNPRHKITKRGQNVTFRCDPISEHNRLYWYRQTLGQGPEFLTYFQNEAQLEKSRLLSDRFSAERPKGSFSTLEIQRTEQGDSAMYLCASSLPGQALNTGELFFGEGSRLTVL.

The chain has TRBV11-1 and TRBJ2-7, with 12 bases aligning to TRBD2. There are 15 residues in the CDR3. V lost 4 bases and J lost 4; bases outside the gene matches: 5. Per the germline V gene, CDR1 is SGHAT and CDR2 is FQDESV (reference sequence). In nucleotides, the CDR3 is TGTGCCAGCAGCTCTCTGACTAGCGGGAGTTACGAGCAGTACTTC. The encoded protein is CASSSLTSGSYEQYF.

The CDR3 is CSAGGPTGNQPQHF. In DNA form, the CDR3 reads TGCAGTGCTGGGGGACCCACGGGCAATCAGCCCCAGCATTTT. The chain joins TRBV20-1 to TRBJ1-5, with D perhaps TRBD1 (5 bases). Germline CDR1 is DFQATT and CDR2 is SNEGSKA (reference sequence). CDR3 length equals 14 residues. Between the trimmed V and J ends, which lost 5 bases and 2 bases, there was a span of 13 bases.

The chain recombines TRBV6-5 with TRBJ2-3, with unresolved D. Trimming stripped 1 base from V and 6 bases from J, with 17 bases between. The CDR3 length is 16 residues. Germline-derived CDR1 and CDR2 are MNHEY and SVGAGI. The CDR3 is CASSYFGGRELDTQYF. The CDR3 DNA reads TGTGCCAGCAGTTACTTTGGCGGAAGGGAATTGGATACGCAGTATTTT.

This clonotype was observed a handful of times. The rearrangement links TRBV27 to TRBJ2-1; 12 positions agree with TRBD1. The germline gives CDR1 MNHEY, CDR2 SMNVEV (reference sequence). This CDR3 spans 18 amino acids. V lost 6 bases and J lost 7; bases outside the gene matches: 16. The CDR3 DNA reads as TGTGCCAGCAGAGTTTACCCCCGGGGACAGGGGGCGAGAAATGAGCAGTTCTTC. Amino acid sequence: CASRVYPRGQGARNEQFF.

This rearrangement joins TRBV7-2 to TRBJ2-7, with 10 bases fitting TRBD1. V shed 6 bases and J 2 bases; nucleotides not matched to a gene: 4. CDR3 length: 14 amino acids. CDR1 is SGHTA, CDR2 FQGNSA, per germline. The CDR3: CASRWDRGTYEQYF. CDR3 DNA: TGTGCCAGCAGGTGGGACAGGGGAACCTACGAGCAGTACTTC.

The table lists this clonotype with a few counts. The CDR3 region is CASTPPQGELGYNEQFF. CDR3 nucleotides: TGTGCCAGCACCCCACCCCAGGGGGAACTGGGGTACAATGAGCAGTTCTTC. The chain couples TRBV25-1 to TRBJ2-1; 7 nucleotides align to TRBD1. Trimming at V came to 7 bases and at J to 4 bases, leaving 16 bases not matched to a gene. Germline V gives CDR1 MGHDK, CDR2 SYGVNS. The CDR3 consists of 17 residues.

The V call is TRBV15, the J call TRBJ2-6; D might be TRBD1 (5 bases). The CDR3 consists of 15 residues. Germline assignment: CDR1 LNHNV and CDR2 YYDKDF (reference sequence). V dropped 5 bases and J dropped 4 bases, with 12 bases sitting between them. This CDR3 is CATSPRQSGANVLTF. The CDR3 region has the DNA TGTGCCACCAGCCCTCGACAGTCCGGGGCCAACGTCCTGACTTTC. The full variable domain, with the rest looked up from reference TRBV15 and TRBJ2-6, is DAMVIQNPRYQVTQFGKPVTLSCSQTLNHNVMYWYQQKSSQAPKLLFHYYDKDFNNEADTPDNFQSRRPNTSFCFLDIRSPGLGDTAMYLCATSPRQSGANVLTFGAGSRLTVL.

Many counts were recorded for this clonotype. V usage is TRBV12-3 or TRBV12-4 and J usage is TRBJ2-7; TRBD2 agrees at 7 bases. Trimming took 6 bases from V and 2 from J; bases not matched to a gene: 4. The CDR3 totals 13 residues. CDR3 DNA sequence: TGTGCCAGCAGGGGAGCGGGAACCTACGAGCAGTACTTC. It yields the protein CASRGAGTYEQYF.

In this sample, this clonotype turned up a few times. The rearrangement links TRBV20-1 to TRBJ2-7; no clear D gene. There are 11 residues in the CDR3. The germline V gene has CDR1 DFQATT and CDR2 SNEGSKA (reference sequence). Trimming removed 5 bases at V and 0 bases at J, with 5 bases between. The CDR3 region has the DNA TGCAGTGCTTTGGGCTCCTACGAGCAGTACTTC. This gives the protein CSALGSYEQYF.

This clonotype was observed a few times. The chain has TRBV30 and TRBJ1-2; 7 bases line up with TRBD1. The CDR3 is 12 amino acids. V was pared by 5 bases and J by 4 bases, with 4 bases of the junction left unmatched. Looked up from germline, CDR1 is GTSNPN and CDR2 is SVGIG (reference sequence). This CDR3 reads CAWDRDGYGYTF. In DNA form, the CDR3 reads TGTGCCTGGGACAGGGATGGCTATGGCTACACCTTC. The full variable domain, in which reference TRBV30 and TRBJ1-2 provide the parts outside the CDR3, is SQTIHQWPATLVQPVGSPLSLECTVEGTSNPNLYWYRQAAGRGLQLLFYSVGIGQISSEVPQNLSASRPQDRQFILSSKKLLLSDSGFYLCAWDRDGYGYTFGSGTRLTVV.

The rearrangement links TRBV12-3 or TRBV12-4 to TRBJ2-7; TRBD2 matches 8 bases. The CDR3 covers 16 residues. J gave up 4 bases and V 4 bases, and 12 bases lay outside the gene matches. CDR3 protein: CASSSWASGGLYEQYF. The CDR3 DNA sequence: TGTGCCAGCAGTTCGTGGGCCAGCGGGGGACTATACGAGCAGTACTTC.

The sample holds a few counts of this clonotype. The CDR3 nucleotides read TGTGCCAGCGGTCCGACAGGGGTAGTTTCAACTAATGAAAAACTGTTTTTT. Protein product: CASGPTGVVSTNEKLFF. The chain uses TRBV27 and TRBJ1-4, with 8 bases aligning to TRBD1. The ends lost 8 bases at V and 0 bases at J; junction bases unmatched: 11. Germline CDR1 reads MNHEY; CDR2 reads SMNVEV (reference sequence). The CDR3 loop spans 17 amino acids. The full variable domain, with the rest looked up from reference TRBV27 and TRBJ1-4, is EAQVTQNPRYLITVTGKKLTVTCSQNMNHEYMSWYRQDPGLGLRQIYYSMNVEVTDKGDVPEGYKVSRKEKRNFPLILESPSPNQTSLYFCASGPTGVVSTNEKLFFGSGTQLSVL.

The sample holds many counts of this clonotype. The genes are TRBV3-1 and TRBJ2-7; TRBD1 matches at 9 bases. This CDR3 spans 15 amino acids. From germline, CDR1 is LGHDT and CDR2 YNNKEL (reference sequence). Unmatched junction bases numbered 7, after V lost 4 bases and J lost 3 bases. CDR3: CASSRRETGGYEQYF. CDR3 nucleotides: TGTGCCAGCAGCCGCCGGGAGACAGGGGGCTACGAGCAGTACTTC.

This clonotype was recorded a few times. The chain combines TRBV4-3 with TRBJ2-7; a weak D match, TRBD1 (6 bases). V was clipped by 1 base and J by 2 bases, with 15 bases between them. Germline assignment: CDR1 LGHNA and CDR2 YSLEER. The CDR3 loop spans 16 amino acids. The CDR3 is CASSQGVVGTTYEQYF. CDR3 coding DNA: TGCGCCAGCAGCCAAGGAGTTGTTGGGACAACCTACGAGCAGTACTTC.

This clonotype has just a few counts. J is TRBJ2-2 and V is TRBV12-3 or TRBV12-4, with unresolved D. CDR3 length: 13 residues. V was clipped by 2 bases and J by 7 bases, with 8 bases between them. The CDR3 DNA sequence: TGTGCCAGCAGTTTAATCCGGCACGGGGAGCTGTTTTTT. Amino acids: CASSLIRHGELFF.

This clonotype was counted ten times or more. CDR3 loop: CASSLGTGGLSEAFF. The CDR3 nucleotides are TGTGCCAGCAGTTTAGGGACAGGGGGCTTATCTGAAGCTTTCTTT. The V call is TRBV12-3 or TRBV12-4, the J call TRBJ1-1, with TRBD1 matching over 11 bases. The CDR3 loop spans 15 amino acids. The ends lost 1 base at V and 6 bases at J; junction bases unmatched: 4.

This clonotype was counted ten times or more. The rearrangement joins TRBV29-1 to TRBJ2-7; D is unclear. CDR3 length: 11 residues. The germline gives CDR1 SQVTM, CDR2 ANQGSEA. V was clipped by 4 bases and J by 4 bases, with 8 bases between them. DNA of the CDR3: TGCAGCGTTGGTCGGCTGTACGAGCAGTACTTC. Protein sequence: CSVGRLYEQYF.

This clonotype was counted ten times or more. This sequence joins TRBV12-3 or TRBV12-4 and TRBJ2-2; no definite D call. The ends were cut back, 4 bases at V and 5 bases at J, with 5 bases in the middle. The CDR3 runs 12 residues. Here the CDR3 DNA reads TGTGCCAGCAGTTCCCGGACCGGGGAGCTGTTTTTT. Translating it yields CASSSRTGELFF.

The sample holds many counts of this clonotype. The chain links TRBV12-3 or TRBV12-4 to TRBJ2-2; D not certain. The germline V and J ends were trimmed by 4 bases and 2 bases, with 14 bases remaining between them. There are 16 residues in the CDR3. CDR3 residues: CASSSAQRANTGELFF. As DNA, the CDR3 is TGTGCCAGCAGTTCGGCCCAGCGAGCAAACACCGGGGAGCTGTTTTTT.

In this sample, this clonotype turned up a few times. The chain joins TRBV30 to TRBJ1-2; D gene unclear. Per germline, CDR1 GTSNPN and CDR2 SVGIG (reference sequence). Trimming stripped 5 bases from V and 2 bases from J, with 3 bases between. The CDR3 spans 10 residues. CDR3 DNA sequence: TGTGCCTGGTTCAACTATGGCTACACCTTC. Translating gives CAWFNYGYTF.

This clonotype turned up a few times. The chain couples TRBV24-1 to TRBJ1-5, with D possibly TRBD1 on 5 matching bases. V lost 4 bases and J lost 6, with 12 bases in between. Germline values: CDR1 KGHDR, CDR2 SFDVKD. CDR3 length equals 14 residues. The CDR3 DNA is TGTGCCACCAGTGACGAACAGGTGTCTCAGCCCCAGCATTTT. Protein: CATSDEQVSQPQHF.

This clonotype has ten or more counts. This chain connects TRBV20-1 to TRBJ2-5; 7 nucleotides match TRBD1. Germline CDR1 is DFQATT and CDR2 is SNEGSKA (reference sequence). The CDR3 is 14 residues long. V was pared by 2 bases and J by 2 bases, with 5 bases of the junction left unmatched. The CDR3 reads CSARFPGQQETQYF. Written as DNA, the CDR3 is TGCAGTGCTAGATTCCCGGGACAGCAAGAGACCCAGTACTTC.

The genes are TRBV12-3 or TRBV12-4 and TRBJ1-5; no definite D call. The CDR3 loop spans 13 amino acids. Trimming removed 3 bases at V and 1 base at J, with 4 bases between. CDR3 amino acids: CASSFWSNQPQHF. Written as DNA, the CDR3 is TGTGCCAGCAGTTTTTGGAGCAATCAGCCCCAGCATTTT.